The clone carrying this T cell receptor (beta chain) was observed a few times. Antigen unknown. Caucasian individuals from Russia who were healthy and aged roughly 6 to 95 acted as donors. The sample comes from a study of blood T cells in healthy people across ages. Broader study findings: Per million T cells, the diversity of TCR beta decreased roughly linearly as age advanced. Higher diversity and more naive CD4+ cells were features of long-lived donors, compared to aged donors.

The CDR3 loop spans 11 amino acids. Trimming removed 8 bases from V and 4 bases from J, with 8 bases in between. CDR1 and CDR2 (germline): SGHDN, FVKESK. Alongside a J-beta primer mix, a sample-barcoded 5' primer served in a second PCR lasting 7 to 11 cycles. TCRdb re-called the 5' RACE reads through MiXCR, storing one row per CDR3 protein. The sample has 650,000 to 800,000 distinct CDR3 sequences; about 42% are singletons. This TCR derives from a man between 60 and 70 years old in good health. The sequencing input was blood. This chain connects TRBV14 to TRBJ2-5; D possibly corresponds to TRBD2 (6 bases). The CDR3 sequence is CASGAGETQYF. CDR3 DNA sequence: TGTGCCAGCGGAGCGGGAGAGACCCAGTACTTC.